This TCR beta chain appears in the sequencing data of a study of synovial regulatory T cells in juvenile arthritis. Study-wide background: Treatments: three naive, six methotrexate, one methotrexate plus infliximab, one unknown. Findings and limits, study-wide: Synovial Teff and blood CPL repertoires partially overlapped with iaTreg TCR repertoires, which were largely patient-private. Compared with other blood Treg cells, inflammation-associated Treg cells had reduced TCR diversity.

For this clone: The antigen remains unidentified.

TCRdb keeps only in-frame clones here, not all; method: immunoSEQ multiplex PCR. The sample's table shows approximately 10,000 clones. Patients were aged median 11.6 years with disease lasting median approximately seven years. CDR1 GTSNPN and CDR2 SVGIG come from the germline V gene (reference sequence). The CDR3 is 15 residues long. No coding sequence is recorded. The chain couples TRBV30 to TRBJ1-3. The TCR was taken from a donor aged 2-35 years with juvenile idiopathic arthritis. Sequencing was done on a sample of Treg cells from blood. Indicated subset: remaining (HLA-DR-negative) circulating blood Treg cells. CDR3 protein: CAWSWGLDSGNTIYF.